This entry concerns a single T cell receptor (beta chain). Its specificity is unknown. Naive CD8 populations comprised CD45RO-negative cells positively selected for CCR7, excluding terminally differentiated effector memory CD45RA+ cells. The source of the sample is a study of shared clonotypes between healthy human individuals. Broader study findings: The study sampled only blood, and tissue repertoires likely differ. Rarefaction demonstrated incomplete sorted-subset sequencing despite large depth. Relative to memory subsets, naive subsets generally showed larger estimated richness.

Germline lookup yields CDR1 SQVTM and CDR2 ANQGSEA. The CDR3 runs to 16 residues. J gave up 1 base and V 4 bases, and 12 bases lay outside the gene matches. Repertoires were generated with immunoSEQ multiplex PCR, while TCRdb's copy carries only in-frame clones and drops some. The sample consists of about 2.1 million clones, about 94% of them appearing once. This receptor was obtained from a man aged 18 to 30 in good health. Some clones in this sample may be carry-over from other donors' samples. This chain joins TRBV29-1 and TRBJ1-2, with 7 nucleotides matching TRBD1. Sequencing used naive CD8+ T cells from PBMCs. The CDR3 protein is CSVGLARQGGNYGYTF. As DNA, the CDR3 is TGCAGCGTTGGCCTAGCTAGACAGGGAGGTAACTATGGCTACACCTTC.